This T cell receptor (beta chain) came from a study of technical replicates of blood from a few donors. Using immunoSEQ multiplex PCR, the repertoire was profiled, and TCRdb retains in-frame clones only, with some absent. This sample has about 100,000 clones, with approximately 94% found just once. This TCR came from a human donor in good health. Sequencing was performed on T cells isolated from PBMCs.

CDR3 DNA: TGTGCCTGGAGTCTCCGGGACTCAGAGACCCAGTACTTC. Amino acid sequence: CAWSLRDSETQYF. The rearrangement joins TRBV30 to TRBJ2-5, with D possibly TRBD2 on 6 matching bases. Germline CDR1 reads GTSNPN; CDR2 reads SVGIG (reference sequence). V was trimmed by 2 bases and J by 4 bases, leaving 11 bases between them. The CDR3 runs 13 residues.